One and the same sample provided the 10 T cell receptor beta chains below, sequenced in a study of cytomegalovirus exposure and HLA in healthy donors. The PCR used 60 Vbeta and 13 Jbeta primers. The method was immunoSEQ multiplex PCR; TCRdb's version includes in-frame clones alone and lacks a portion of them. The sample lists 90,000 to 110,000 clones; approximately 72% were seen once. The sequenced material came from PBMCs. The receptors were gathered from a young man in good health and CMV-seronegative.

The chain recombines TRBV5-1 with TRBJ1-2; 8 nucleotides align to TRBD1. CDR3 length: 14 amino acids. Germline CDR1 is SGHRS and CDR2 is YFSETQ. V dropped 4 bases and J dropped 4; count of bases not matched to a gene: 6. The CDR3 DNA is TGCGCCAGCAGCAGAGAGGGACAGGCCTATGGCTACACCTTC. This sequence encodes CASSREGQAYGYTF.

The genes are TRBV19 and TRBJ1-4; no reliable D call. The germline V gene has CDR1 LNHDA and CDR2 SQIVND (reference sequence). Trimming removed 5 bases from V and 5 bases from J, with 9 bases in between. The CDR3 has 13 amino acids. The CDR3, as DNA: TGTGCCAGTAGTGCAGGCCCGAATGAAAAACTGTTTTTT. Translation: CASSAGPNEKLFF.

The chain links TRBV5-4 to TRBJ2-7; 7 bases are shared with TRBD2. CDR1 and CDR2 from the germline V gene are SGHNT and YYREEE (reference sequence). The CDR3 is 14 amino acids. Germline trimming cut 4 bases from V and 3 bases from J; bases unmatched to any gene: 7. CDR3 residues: CASSIGGGGYEQYF. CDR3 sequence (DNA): TGTGCCAGCAGCATAGGCGGGGGAGGCTACGAGCAGTACTTC.

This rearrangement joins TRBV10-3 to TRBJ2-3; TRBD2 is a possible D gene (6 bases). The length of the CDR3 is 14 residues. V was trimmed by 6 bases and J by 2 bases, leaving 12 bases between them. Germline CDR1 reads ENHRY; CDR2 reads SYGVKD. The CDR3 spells CAISLERATDTQYF. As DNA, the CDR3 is TGTGCCATCAGCCTTGAGCGGGCCACAGATACGCAGTATTTT.

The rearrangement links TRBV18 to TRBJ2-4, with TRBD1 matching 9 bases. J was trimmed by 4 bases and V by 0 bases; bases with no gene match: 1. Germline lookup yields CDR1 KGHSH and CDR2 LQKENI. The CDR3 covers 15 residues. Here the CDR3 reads CASSPPDRGKNIQYF. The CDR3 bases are TGTGCCAGCTCACCACCCGACAGGGGGAAAAACATTCAGTACTTC.

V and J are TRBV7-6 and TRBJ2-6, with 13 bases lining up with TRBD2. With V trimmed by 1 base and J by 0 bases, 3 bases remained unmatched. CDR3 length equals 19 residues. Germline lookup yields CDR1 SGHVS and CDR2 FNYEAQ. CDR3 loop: CASSLGTSGGLSGANVLTF. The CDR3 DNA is TGTGCCAGCAGCTTAGGGACTAGCGGGGGCCTCTCTGGGGCCAACGTCCTGACTTTC.

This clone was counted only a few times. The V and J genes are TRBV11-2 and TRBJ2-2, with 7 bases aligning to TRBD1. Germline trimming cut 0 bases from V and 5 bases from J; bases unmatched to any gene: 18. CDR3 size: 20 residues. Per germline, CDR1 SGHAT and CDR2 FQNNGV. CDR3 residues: CASSLDQWGLRDSRTGELFF. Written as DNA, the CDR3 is TGTGCCAGCAGCTTAGATCAATGGGGGCTTAGGGACAGCCGAACCGGGGAGCTGTTTTTT. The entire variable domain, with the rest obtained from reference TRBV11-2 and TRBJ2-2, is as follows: EAGVAQSPRYKIIEKRQSVAFWCNPISGHATLYWYQQILGQGPKLLIQFQNNGVVDDSQLPKDRFSAERLKGVDSTLKIQPAKLEDSAVYLCASSLDQWGLRDSRTGELFFGEGSRLTVL.

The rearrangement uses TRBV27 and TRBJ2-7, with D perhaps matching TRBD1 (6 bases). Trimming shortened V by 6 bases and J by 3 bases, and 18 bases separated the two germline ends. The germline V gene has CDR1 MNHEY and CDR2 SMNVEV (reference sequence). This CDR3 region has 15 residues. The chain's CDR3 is CASRQLPGQFYEQYF. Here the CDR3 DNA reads TGTGCCAGCAGGCAACTACCGGGACAATTCTACGAGCAGTACTTC.

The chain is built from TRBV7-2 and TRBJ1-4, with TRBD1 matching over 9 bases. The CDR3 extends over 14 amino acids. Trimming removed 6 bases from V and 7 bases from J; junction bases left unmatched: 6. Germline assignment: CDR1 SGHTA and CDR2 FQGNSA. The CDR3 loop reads CASSTDRGSEKLFF. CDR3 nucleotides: TGTGCCAGCAGTACTGACAGGGGGAGTGAAAAACTGTTTTTT.

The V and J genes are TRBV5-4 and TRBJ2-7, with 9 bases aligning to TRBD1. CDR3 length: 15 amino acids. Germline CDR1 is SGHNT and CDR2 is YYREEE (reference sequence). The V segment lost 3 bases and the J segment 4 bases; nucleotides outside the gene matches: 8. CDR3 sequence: CASSSLGQGLYEQYF. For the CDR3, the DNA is TGTGCCAGCAGCTCCCTAGGACAGGGGCTGTACGAGCAGTACTTC.